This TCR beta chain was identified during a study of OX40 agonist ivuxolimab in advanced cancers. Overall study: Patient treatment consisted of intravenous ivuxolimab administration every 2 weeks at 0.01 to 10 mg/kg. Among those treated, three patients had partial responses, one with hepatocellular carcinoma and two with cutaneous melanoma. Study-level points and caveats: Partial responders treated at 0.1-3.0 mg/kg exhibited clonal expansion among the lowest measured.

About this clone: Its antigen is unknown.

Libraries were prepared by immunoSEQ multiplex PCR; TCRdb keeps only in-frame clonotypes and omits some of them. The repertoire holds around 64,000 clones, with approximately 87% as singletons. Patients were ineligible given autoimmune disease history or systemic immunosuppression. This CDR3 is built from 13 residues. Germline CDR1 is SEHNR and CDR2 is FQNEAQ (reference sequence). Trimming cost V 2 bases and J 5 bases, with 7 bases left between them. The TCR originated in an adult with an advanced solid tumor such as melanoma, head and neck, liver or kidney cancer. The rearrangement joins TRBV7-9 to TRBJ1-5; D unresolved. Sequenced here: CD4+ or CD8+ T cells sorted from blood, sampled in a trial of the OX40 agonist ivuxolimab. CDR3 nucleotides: TGTGCCAGCAGCTTAATGCAGGATCAGCCCCAGCATTTT. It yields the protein CASSLMQDQPQHF.